The text below deals with one T cell receptor beta chain. What it binds is unknown. The CDR3 extends over 14 amino acids. Germline V gives CDR1 SGHVS, CDR2 FQNEAQ. The ends were cut back, 3 bases at V and 2 bases at J, with 11 bases in the middle. This record belongs to a study of T cell responses to AZD1222 COVID-19 vaccine. Broader study findings: Donors were mostly white British, more females; clonal diversity possibly underestimated. Every sample of the repertoires postdated the peak T cell response.

Profiling relied on immunoSEQ multiplex PCR, and the TCRdb table lists in-frame clones only, not all of them. The table records under 130,000 clones, approximately 90% of them present only once. Sequencing was performed on peripheral blood, taken 28 days after the second AZD1222 dose. V is TRBV7-8 and J is TRBJ2-7, with a tentative D call TRBD1 (6 bases). The sequence was obtained from an adult who received the AZD1222 COVID-19 vaccine. The CDR3, as DNA: TGTGCCAGCAGCTTTCCCGGGACACCCTACGAGCAGTACTTC. It translates to CASSFPGTPYEQYF.